These 25 T cell receptor beta chains were sequenced from one sample in a study of blood T cell repertoires in COVID-19. The table came from immunoSEQ multiplex PCR; TCRdb's copy has only in-frame clones and leaves some out. In the table there are 150,000 or so clones, 88% of which are singletons. Sequences were obtained from PBMCs or T cells enriched from blood (not recorded which). The receptors here all came from a woman in her fifties or sixties who had recovered from COVID-19.

The V and J genes are TRBV6-5 and TRBJ2-7; TRBD2 matches 7 bases. The J segment lost 2 bases and the V segment lost 5 bases, leaving 3 bases of the junction unmatched. This CDR3 comprises 13 residues. The germline gives CDR1 MNHEY, CDR2 SVGAGI. CDR3 nucleotides: TGTGCCAGCAGTCGCCGGGAGGCCTACGAGCAGTACTTC. Protein: CASSRREAYEQYF.

The V and J genes are TRBV7-6 and TRBJ1-2, with D maybe TRBD1 (6 bases). Trimming cost V 1 base and J 6 bases, with 9 bases left between them. The CDR3 consists of 13 residues. CDR1 and CDR2 from the germline V gene are SGHVS and FNYEAQ. The CDR3 bases are TGTGCCAGCAGCTTAGTACAGGGCGATGGCTACACCTTC. This translates into CASSLVQGDGYTF.

This chain uses TRBV27 with TRBJ2-7, with TRBD2 matching over 7 bases. Germline V lookup: CDR1 MNHEY, CDR2 SMNVEV (reference sequence). The CDR3 is made up of 14 amino acids. J was trimmed by 3 bases and V by 6 bases; bases with no gene match: 8. CDR3 bases: TGTGCCAGCAGCCCCTGGGGGGGTTTCTACGAGCAGTACTTC. Translated, it gives CASSPWGGFYEQYF.

The rearrangement links TRBV3-1 (or the pseudogene TRBV3-2) to TRBJ1-1, with TRBD1 as a possible D gene (5 bases). The CDR3 covers 13 residues. The germline V gene encodes CDR1 LGHDT and CDR2 YNNKEL (reference sequence). The V end lost 4 bases, the J end lost 8 bases, and 14 bases lay between the germline ends. This chain's CDR3 is CASSLLTGAEAFF. The DNA of the CDR3 is TGTGCCAGCAGCCTCCTTACAGGCGCCGAAGCTTTCTTT.

This clone was seen a single time. The chain is built from TRBV7-2 and TRBJ1-6; D might be TRBD1 (6 bases). The CDR3 has 15 amino acids. V lost 5 bases and J 8 bases, leaving 16 bases between the germline ends. Germline assignment: CDR1 SGHTA and CDR2 FQGNSA. CDR3 DNA sequence: TGTGCCAGCAGCCCATCGTGGGGGCCATATTCACCCCTCCACTTT. It codes for CASSPSWGPYSPLHF.

The J gene is TRBJ1-1, the V gene TRBV6-5; 7 bases fit TRBD1. Germline values: CDR1 MNHEY, CDR2 SVGAGI. V lost 6 bases and J lost 0; bases outside the gene matches: 7. This CDR3 region has 15 residues. DNA of the CDR3: TGTGCCAGCAGATCACAGGGGCGCCTGAACACTGAAGCTTTCTTT. Translated, it gives CASRSQGRLNTEAFF.

The V call is TRBV19, the J call TRBJ2-1, with D maybe TRBD2 (7 bases). Trimming took 3 bases from V and 4 from J, leaving 13 bases between them. The CDR3 length is 15 residues. The germline gives CDR1 LNHDA, CDR2 SQIVND (reference sequence). CDR3 amino acids: CASSMGGAGYNEQFF. Written as DNA, the CDR3 is TGTGCCAGTAGTATGGGGGGGGCTGGGTACAATGAGCAGTTCTTC.

This clone occurred once. This rearrangement joins TRBV7-2 to TRBJ1-3; unclear D gene. Trimming took 1 base from V and 0 from J, leaving 16 bases between them. Germline values: CDR1 SGHTA, CDR2 FQGNSA. The CDR3 consists of 18 residues. CDR3 sequence (DNA): TGTGCCAGCAGCTTAGTTGGAGGGTTAACCGTCTCTGGAAACACCATATATTTT. Amino acid sequence: CASSLVGGLTVSGNTIYF.

A single count supports this clone. This sequence joins TRBV5-6 and TRBJ1-2, with D perhaps matching TRBD1 (6 bases). The CDR3 contains 14 residues. The ends were cut back, 1 base at V and 2 bases at J, with 9 bases in the middle. CDR1 and CDR2 (germline): SGHDT, YYEEEE. CDR3 region: CASSLRGANYGYTF. The CDR3 nucleotides are TGTGCCAGCAGCTTGCGGGGGGCCAACTATGGCTACACCTTC.

The genes are TRBV2 and TRBJ1-1; weak D call: TRBD1 (5 bases). CDR3 size: 16 residues. Germline CDR1 and CDR2: SNHLY and FYNNEI. V dropped 4 bases and J dropped 4 bases, with 19 bases sitting between them. The CDR3 sequence is CASSGQAGGGGTEAFF. The CDR3, as DNA: TGTGCCAGCAGTGGCCAGGCGGGGGGTGGTGGCACTGAAGCTTTCTTT.

The V call is TRBV7-9, the J call TRBJ2-3, with 7 bases aligning to TRBD2. Germline lookup yields CDR1 SEHNR and CDR2 FQNEAQ (reference sequence). The CDR3 extends over 15 amino acids. Losses at the gene ends were 4 bases for V and 2 bases for J; bases not matched to a gene: 6. CDR3 coding DNA: TGTGCCAGCAGCTACCTAGAGCGGGACACAGATACGCAGTATTTT. This encodes CASSYLERDTDTQYF.

Only one count was recorded for this clone. V and J are TRBV7-2 and TRBJ1-2; D is possibly TRBD1 (5 bases). V lost 1 base to trimming and J lost 6 bases, with 18 bases between them. Germline loops: CDR1 SGHTA, CDR2 FQGNSA. The CDR3 runs to 16 residues. In nucleotides, the CDR3 is TGTGCCAGCAGCTTAGATGGGACTTCCAGCCCGGATGGCTACACCTTC. It encodes CASSLDGTSSPDGYTF.

This chain connects TRBV5-4 to TRBJ1-4; 7 bases are a match to TRBD1. Germline CDR1 reads SGHNT; CDR2 reads YYREEE (reference sequence). This CDR3 is built from 15 residues. V gave up 1 base and J gave up 6 bases; unmatched junction bases: 6. The CDR3 DNA follows: TGTGCCAGCAGCTTGCCGGGGACAGCCGATGAAAAACTGTTTTTT. The encoded protein is CASSLPGTADEKLFF.

Written as DNA, the CDR3 is TGTGCCAGCAGCTCCGGGACAGGGGGCTGGCCCCTCCACTTT. It yields the protein CASSSGTGGWPLHF. This chain uses TRBV7-8 with TRBJ1-6, with TRBD1 matching over 12 bases. Germline V gene lookup returns CDR1 SGHVS and CDR2 FQNEAQ. This CDR3 contains 14 residues. The V gene end was trimmed by 4 bases and the J gene end by 13 bases; junction bases not matched to a gene: 5.

J is TRBJ2-7 and V is TRBV10-1; D is unresolved. Germline CDR1 WNHNN, CDR2 SYGVQD (reference sequence). The V and J ends lost 2 bases and 2 bases respectively, with 10 bases between them. This CDR3 has 14 residues. CDR3 bases: TGCGCCAGCAGTGAGGGGCCATCAACCTACGAGCAGTACTTC. Its translation is CASSEGPSTYEQYF.

The rearrangement joins TRBV7-9 to TRBJ2-3; 13 nucleotides line up with TRBD2. V shed 0 bases, J shed 1 base, and the junction held 7 bases outside the gene matches. The CDR3 consists of 19 residues. CDR1 SEHNR and CDR2 FQNEAQ come from the germline V gene (reference sequence). CDR3 protein: CASSLAPGTSGVRTDTQYF. The CDR3 DNA follows: TGTGCCAGCAGCTTAGCGCCCGGGACTAGCGGGGTGCGCACAGATACGCAGTATTTT.

The genes are TRBV29-1 and TRBJ1-3, with TRBD1 matching over 9 bases. CDR1 is SQVTM, CDR2 ANQGSEA, per germline. This CDR3 spans 15 amino acids. V lost 4 bases, J lost 2 bases, and 6 bases stayed unmatched. The CDR3 region is CSVVGTGRTGNTIYF. As DNA, the CDR3 is TGCAGCGTTGTCGGGACAGGGAGGACTGGAAACACCATATATTTT.

V gene TRBV25-1 combines with J gene TRBJ1-5, with 8 bases identical to TRBD1. The CDR3 covers 13 residues. V lost 6 bases to trimming and J lost 3 bases; unmatched junction nucleotides: 1. Germline CDR1 is MGHDK and CDR2 is SYGVNS. The CDR3 region has the DNA TGTGCCAGCAGGGGACAGGTCAATCAGCCCCAGCATTTT. The encoded protein is CASRGQVNQPQHF.

V and J are TRBV15 and TRBJ1-1, with D perhaps TRBD1 (5 bases). The ends were cut back, 0 bases at V and 4 bases at J, with 6 bases in the middle. The CDR3 totals 13 residues. Germline values: CDR1 LNHNV, CDR2 YYDKDF (reference sequence). CDR3 loop: CATSREGPTEAFF. CDR3 sequence (DNA): TGTGCCACCAGCAGAGAGGGGCCCACTGAAGCTTTCTTT.

The gene calls are TRBV7-9 and TRBJ2-3; 8 nucleotides align to TRBD2. J lost 6 bases, V lost 11 bases, and 4 bases had no gene match. The CDR3 consists of 11 residues. Germline V CDR1 and CDR2: SEHNR, FQNEAQ (reference sequence). CDR3 sequence: CAAGGGDTQYF. The CDR3 coding sequence is TGTGCCGCCGGGGGGGGCGATACGCAGTATTTT.

This rearrangement joins TRBV5-1 to TRBJ2-3, with 8 nucleotides matching TRBD2. This CDR3 is 16 amino acids long. V lost 4 bases and J lost 4; bases outside the gene matches: 11. Germline V gene data show CDR1 as SGHRS and CDR2 as YFSETQ. The CDR3 DNA is TGCGCCAGCAGCGCCACTGCCCGGGGGGGTGCAGATACGCAGTATTTT. As protein: CASSATARGGADTQYF.

The chain couples TRBV13 to TRBJ2-1; D perhaps matches TRBD2 (5 bases). Germline V lookup: CDR1 PRHDT, CDR2 FYEKMQ (reference sequence). V was pared by 8 bases and J by 5 bases, with 19 bases between. This CDR3 has 15 amino acids. The CDR3 sequence: CASPRIEGQDNEQFF. CDR3 in DNA: TGTGCCAGCCCTAGAATTGAGGGTCAGGACAATGAGCAGTTCTTC.

The V and J genes are TRBV7-6 and TRBJ1-3; 8 bases are a match to TRBD1. The CDR3 length is 14 residues. The germline gives CDR1 SGHVS, CDR2 FNYEAQ. The V gene end was trimmed by 2 bases and the J gene end by 4 bases; junction bases not matched to a gene: 1. This CDR3 is CASSLSGGGNTIYF. In DNA form, the CDR3 reads TGTGCCAGCAGCTTATCAGGGGGCGGAAACACCATATATTTT.

The V call is TRBV5-1, the J call TRBJ2-3; 10 bases fit TRBD2. This CDR3 region has 17 residues. V was pared by 7 bases and J by 3 bases, with 14 bases of the junction left unmatched. Per the germline V gene, CDR1 is SGHRS and CDR2 is YFSETQ. CDR3: CASQRKSVAGGTDTQYF. The CDR3, as DNA: TGCGCCAGCCAACGGAAGTCAGTAGCGGGGGGAACAGATACGCAGTATTTT.

The chain recombines TRBV11-3 with TRBJ1-4, with D hard to call. The CDR3 runs 14 residues. CDR1 is SGHNT and CDR2 is YENEEA in the germline V gene. Trimming stripped 5 bases from V and 10 bases from J, with 17 bases between. CDR3: CASSPRAQRTKLFF. The CDR3 DNA follows: TGTGCCAGCAGCCCGCGGGCCCAGCGTACAAAACTGTTTTTT.